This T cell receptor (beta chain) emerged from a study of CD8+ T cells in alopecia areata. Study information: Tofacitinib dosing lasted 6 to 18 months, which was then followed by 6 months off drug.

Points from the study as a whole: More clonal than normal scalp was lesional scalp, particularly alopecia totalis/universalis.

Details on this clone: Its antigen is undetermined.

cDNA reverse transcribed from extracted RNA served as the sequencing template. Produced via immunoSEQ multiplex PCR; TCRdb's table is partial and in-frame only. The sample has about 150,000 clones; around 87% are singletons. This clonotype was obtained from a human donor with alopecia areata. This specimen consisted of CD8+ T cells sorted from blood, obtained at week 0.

The CDR3 nucleotides are TGCGCCAGCAGCCAAGCGTCCGAGGACTCGACTTTCTTT. This sequence encodes CASSQASEDSTFF. The V gene is TRBV4-1, the J gene TRBJ1-1, with no clear D. Trimming took off 1 base at V and 12 bases at J, with 15 bases between the two ends. Germline loops: CDR1 MGHRA, CDR2 YSYEKL. The CDR3 covers 13 residues.